This T cell receptor (beta chain) stems from a study of T cells expressing NK-cell markers. Background on the study: It was sorted CD3+CD56-NKG2C+, CD3+CD56+NKG2C- and CD3+CD56+NKG2C+ T cells that provided the TCR beta repertoires.

The study's findings and limits: These clonotypes, the leaders elsewhere, also led the CD3+CD56-NKG2C+ fraction in a handful of donors. In a handful of donors, dominant NKG2C+ clonotypes were roughly 1.0-8% of CD8+ T cells.

Germline CDR1 and CDR2: KGHSH and LQKENI. The CDR3 length is 16 residues. Of note for this clonotype: Its antigen is still unknown.

The authors made TCR beta cDNA libraries by 5'RACE template switching. This switching added a universal primer site and UMIs. TCRdb re-called the 5' RACE reads and gives one entry per CDR3 protein, without DNA. Here the sample table reports roughly 380,000 distinct CDR3 sequences. This TCR came from a man aged 18 to 69 in good health. The specimen sequenced was blood T cells: a sorted CD56 or NKG2C T cell subset, CD4+ or CD8+ T cells, or bulk PBMC T cells (not recorded which). The chain combines TRBV18 with TRBJ1-1; as DNA is missing, the TRBD1 call by TCRdb cannot be tested. CDR3 amino acids: CASSPRHTGENTEAFF.